Each of the 20 T cell receptor beta chains below was sequenced from the same sample in a study of cytomegalovirus exposure and HLA in healthy donors. Researchers ran the PCR with 60 Vbeta and 13 Jbeta primers. Using immunoSEQ multiplex PCR, the repertoire was profiled, and TCRdb retains in-frame clones only, with some absent. This repertoire shows 150,000 or so clones, just under 80% found once; its top ten account for over 8%. Source material: PBMCs. The receptors were sampled from a man between 18 and 35 years old in good health and CMV-seropositive.

The chain combines TRBV5-4 with TRBJ2-7; TRBD2 agrees at 7 bases. This CDR3 has 16 amino acids. V was pared by 4 bases and J by 4 bases, with 14 bases of the junction left unmatched. Germline CDR1 reads SGHNT; CDR2 reads YYREEE (reference sequence). The CDR3: CASSPRRGEDSYEQYF. The CDR3 nucleotides read TGTGCCAGCAGCCCCCGCCGGGGGGAGGACTCGTACGAGCAGTACTTC.

V gene TRBV7-2 combines with J gene TRBJ1-1, with no clear D. This CDR3 has 15 residues. V was shortened by 2 bases and J by 3 bases, with 13 bases between the two germline ends. Germline CDR1 and CDR2: SGHTA and FQGNSA. CDR3 residues: CASSLKGLGDTEAFF. The CDR3 DNA follows: TGTGCCAGCAGCTTAAAGGGCCTCGGGGACACTGAAGCTTTCTTT.

The rearrangement joins TRBV5-1 to TRBJ1-1; TRBD1 aligns across 10 bases. Germline V gene data show CDR1 as SGHRS and CDR2 as YFSETQ. V shed 1 base, J shed 1 base, and the junction held 1 base outside the gene matches. This CDR3 region has 15 residues. In nucleotides, the CDR3 is TGCGCCAGCAGCTTGCGACAGGGGGCGAACACTGAAGCTTTCTTT. Translating it yields CASSLRQGANTEAFF.

The chain combines TRBV15 with TRBJ1-1, with unresolved D. The germline V gene encodes CDR1 LNHNV and CDR2 YYDKDF (reference sequence). The CDR3 covers 16 residues. V dropped 4 bases and J dropped 8 bases, with 23 bases sitting between them. CDR3 residues: CATSMRHPWEGLEAFF. The CDR3 bases are TGTGCCACCAGCATGCGACACCCCTGGGAGGGTTTGGAAGCTTTCTTT.

With regard to this clone: This sample includes further DNA sequences coding for the same CDR3. The V and J genes are TRBV6-5 and TRBJ2-2; D remains ambiguous. The ends were cut back, 8 bases at V and 6 bases at J, with 10 bases in the middle. Germline CDR1 and CDR2: MNHEY and SVGAGI. The CDR3 runs 12 residues. CDR3 DNA sequence: TGTGCCAGCCCCCCCTGCGCCGGGGAGCTGTTTTTT. It yields the protein CASPPCAGELFF.

This chain links TRBV7-6 with TRBJ2-5; D might be TRBD2 (7 bases). Germline V gene lookup returns CDR1 SGHVS and CDR2 FNYEAQ. Deletions cut 6 bases from V and 5 bases from J, with 22 bases between. The CDR3 sequence is 16 residues long. Here the CDR3 DNA reads TGTGCCAGCAGAGCTAGTGGGGGGGCTTCCGGGGAGACCCAGTACTTC. Residues: CASRASGGASGETQYF.

The CDR3 DNA follows: TGCAGCGTTGGGGGACAGTACAATGAGCAGTTCTTC. This sequence encodes CSVGGQYNEQFF. The genes are TRBV29-1 and TRBJ2-1, with 7 bases fitting TRBD1. The CDR3 totals 12 residues. V trimming: 4 bases; J trimming: 4 bases; junction bases outside the gene matches: 1. Germline loops: CDR1 SQVTM, CDR2 ANQGSEA.

The chain joins TRBV7-8 to TRBJ2-1, with TRBD1 matching 9 bases. The CDR3 length is 16 residues. CDR1 and CDR2 (germline): SGHVS, FQNEAQ. J lost 5 bases, V lost 5 bases, and 10 bases had no gene match. Written as DNA, the CDR3 is TGTGCCAGCAGCACCACCACAGGGGGCGTGGACAATGAGCAGTTCTTC. Its protein is CASSTTTGGVDNEQFF.

The V and J genes are TRBV4-2 and TRBJ2-7; perhaps TRBD1 as D (5 bases). The CDR3 extends over 16 amino acids. In germline, CDR1 is LGHNA, CDR2 YNFKEQ. Between the trimmed V and J ends, which lost 0 bases and 6 bases, there was a span of 18 bases. This CDR3 is CASSQDGPGSAGEQYF. Here the CDR3 DNA reads TGTGCCAGCAGCCAAGATGGCCCAGGGTCGGCAGGCGAGCAGTACTTC.

The chain combines TRBV9 with TRBJ2-1; D is uncertain. The V gene's germline CDR1 is SGDLS and CDR2 YYNGEE. V lost 0 bases and J 8 bases, leaving 3 bases between the germline ends. The CDR3 length is 11 residues. The CDR3 is CASSVVDEQFF. In DNA form, the CDR3 reads TGTGCCAGCAGCGTAGTCGATGAGCAGTTCTTC.

The chain is built from TRBV6-6 and TRBJ2-7, with D perhaps TRBD1 (6 bases). This CDR3 is built from 13 residues. Germline CDR1 and CDR2: MNHNY and SVGAGI (reference sequence). V was trimmed by 2 bases and J by 11 bases, leaving 16 bases between them. The DNA of the CDR3 is TGTGCCAGCAGTTACACTCTGGACAGCCCGGAGTACTTC. Translation: CASSYTLDSPEYF.

This chain connects TRBV7-2 to TRBJ1-4, with TRBD1 identical over 7 bases. CDR3 length: 15 amino acids. Germline CDR1 and CDR2: SGHTA and FQGNSA. The V gene end was trimmed by 3 bases and the J gene end by 4 bases; junction bases not matched to a gene: 5. The CDR3, as DNA: TGTGCCAGCAGCTTGAGGACAGGCTTTAATGAAAAACTGTTTTTT. Translated, it gives CASSLRTGFNEKLFF.

With regard to this clone: One end of the junction varies from germline; a read error may be responsible. The sample carries other DNA sequences with the same CDR3. The chain links TRBV7-8 to TRBJ2-7; D is uncertain. The CDR3 extends over 14 amino acids. The germline V gene encodes CDR1 SGHVS and CDR2 FQNEAQ. CDR3 protein: CASSSTVESYEQYF. The DNA of the CDR3 is TGTGCCAGCAGCTCTACAGTGGAATCCTACGAGCAGTACTTT.

The chain combines TRBV6-1 with TRBJ2-7; D is undetermined. This CDR3 is 13 amino acids long. The germline gives CDR1 MNHNS, CDR2 SASEGT. Trimming shortened V by 6 bases and J by 2 bases, and 11 bases separated the two germline ends. This CDR3 is CASRIQSPYEQYF. The CDR3 DNA reads as TGTGCCAGCAGGATACAGAGCCCCTACGAGCAGTACTTC.

V gene TRBV5-4 combines with J gene TRBJ2-6, with TRBD1 identical over 8 bases. Germline lookup yields CDR1 SGHNT and CDR2 YYREEE (reference sequence). The CDR3 loop spans 17 amino acids. Germline trimming cut 4 bases from V and 0 bases from J; bases unmatched to any gene: 6. The CDR3 loop is CASSQTGGSSGANVLTF. The CDR3 DNA reads TGTGCCAGCAGCCAAACAGGGGGATCCTCTGGGGCCAACGTCCTGACTTTC.

Turning to this clone: At one of its ends the junction is not consistent with the germline gene, which may arise from a read error. V gene TRBV7-9 combines with J gene TRBJ2-4; perhaps TRBD2 as D (6 bases). Germline V gene sequence: CDR1 SEHNR, CDR2 FQNEAQ (reference sequence). The CDR3 has 16 amino acids. Written as DNA, the CDR3 is TGTGCCAGCAGCGTAGCCGGGCTAGTGGGGGGAAACATTCAGTACTTC. Amino acids: CASSVAGLVGGNIQYF.

The chain links TRBV28 to TRBJ2-1; D perhaps matches TRBD1 (5 bases). V gave up 7 bases and J gave up 12 bases, with 16 bases separating them. Germline loops: CDR1 MDHEN, CDR2 SYDVKM. The CDR3 runs 12 residues. The CDR3 loop is CASMNRRMGQFF. The CDR3 DNA reads as TGTGCCAGCATGAACAGGCGGATGGGGCAGTTCTTC.

The chain is built from TRBV5-1 and TRBJ2-1, with TRBD1 matching over 7 bases. With V trimmed by 2 bases and J by 5 bases, 7 bases remained unmatched. The CDR3 loop spans 15 amino acids. Germline CDR1 reads SGHRS; CDR2 reads YFSETQ. The CDR3 DNA sequence: TGCGCCAGCAGCTTACGACAGGGTGTGAACAATGAGCAGTTCTTC. It codes for CASSLRQGVNNEQFF.

V is TRBV14 and J is TRBJ1-5; D not resolved. Trimming left V 1 base short and J 4 bases short, with 5 bases between. Per germline, CDR1 SGHDN and CDR2 FVKESK. There are 13 residues in the CDR3. The CDR3 here is CASSQGRNQPQHF. The CDR3 region has the DNA TGTGCCAGCAGCCAAGGGAGAAATCAGCCCCAGCATTTT.

The rearrangement links TRBV30 to TRBJ2-1, with 12 bases identical to TRBD2. The germline V gene has CDR1 GTSNPN and CDR2 SVGIG (reference sequence). The trim removed 2 bases at V and 9 bases at J, leaving 14 bases unmatched. The CDR3 loop spans 17 amino acids. DNA for the CDR3: TGTGCCTGGAGTCCACGACTAGCGGGAGCTTTTAACAGTGAGCAGTTCTTC. Translating gives CAWSPRLAGAFNSEQFF.